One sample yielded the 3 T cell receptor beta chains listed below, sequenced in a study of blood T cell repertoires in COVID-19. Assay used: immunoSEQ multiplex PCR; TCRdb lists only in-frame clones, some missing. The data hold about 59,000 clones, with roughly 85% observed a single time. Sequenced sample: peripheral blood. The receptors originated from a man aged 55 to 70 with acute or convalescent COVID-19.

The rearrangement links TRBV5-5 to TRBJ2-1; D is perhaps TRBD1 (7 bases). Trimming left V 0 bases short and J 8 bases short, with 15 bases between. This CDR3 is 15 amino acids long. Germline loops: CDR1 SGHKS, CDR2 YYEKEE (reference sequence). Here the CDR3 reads CASSLVGRGGDEQFF. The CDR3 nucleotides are TGTGCCAGCAGCTTGGTCGGGAGAGGGGGCGATGAGCAGTTCTTC.

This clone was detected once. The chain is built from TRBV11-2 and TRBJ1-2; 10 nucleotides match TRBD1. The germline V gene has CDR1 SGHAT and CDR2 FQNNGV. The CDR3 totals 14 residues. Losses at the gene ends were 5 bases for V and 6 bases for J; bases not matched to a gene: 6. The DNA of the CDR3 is TGTGCCAGCAGCCGGACCGGGACAGGGGATGGCTACACCTTC. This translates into CASSRTGTGDGYTF.

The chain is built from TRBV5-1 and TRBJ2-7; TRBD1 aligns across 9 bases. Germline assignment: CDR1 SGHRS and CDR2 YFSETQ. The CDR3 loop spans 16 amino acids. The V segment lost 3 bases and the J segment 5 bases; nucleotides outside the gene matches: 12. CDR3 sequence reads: CASSSMLPGQGDEQYF. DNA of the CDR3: TGCGCCAGCAGCTCGATGCTCCCGGGACAGGGTGACGAGCAGTACTTC.